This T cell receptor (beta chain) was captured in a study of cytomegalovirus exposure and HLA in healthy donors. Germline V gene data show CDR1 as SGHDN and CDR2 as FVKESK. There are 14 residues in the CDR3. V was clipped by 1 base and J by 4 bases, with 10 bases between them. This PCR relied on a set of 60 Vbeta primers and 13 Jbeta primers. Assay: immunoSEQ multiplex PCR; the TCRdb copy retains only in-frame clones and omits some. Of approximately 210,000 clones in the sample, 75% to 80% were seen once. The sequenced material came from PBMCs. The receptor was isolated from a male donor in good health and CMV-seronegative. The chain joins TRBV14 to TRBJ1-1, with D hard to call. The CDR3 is CASSQVLSGTEAFF. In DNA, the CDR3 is TGTGCCAGCAGCCAAGTGTTATCCGGCACTGAAGCTTTCTTT. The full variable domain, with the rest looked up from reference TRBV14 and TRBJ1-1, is EAGVTQFPSHSVIEKGQTVTLRCDPISGHDNLYWYRRVMGKEIKFLLHFVKESKQDESGMPNNRFLAERTGGTYSTLKVQPAELEDSGVYFCASSQVLSGTEAFFGQGTRLTVV.